A selection of T cell receptor beta chains follows, all from one sample in a study of regulatory T cells in long-lasting Graves disease. TCRdb re-derived calls from the multiplex PCR reads in MiXCR, one entry per CDR3 protein. The table lists 450,000 or so distinct CDR3 sequences, 20% of them singletons, with about 8.3% in the top ten. Sequenced material: peripheral blood mononuclear cells (PBMCs), taken when the disease was refractory, from a patient treated with antithyroid drugs. Receptors were obtained from a female donor with Graves disease. Each CDR3 is given with its conserved first and last residue. Fields, in order: clone size, J gene, V gene, D gene, CDR3 DNA, CDR3 protein. The D gene is left open where the match is weak. Clone size is stated in some rows and not others, as once, few, many or a class when expanded.

.,TRBJ2-5,TRBV5-1,.,TGCGCCAGCAGCCGGATGGGGGGAGAGACCCAGTACTTC,CASSRMGGETQYF
few,TRBJ2-3,TRBV12-3/TRBV12-4,.,TGTGCCAGCAGCCTAGGACAGCCGATGGATACGCAGTATTTT,CASSLGQPMDTQYF
many,TRBJ1-2,TRBV19,.,TGTGCCAGTACCGTTGCCCAAGGCAGGGGCTATGGCTACACCTTC,CASTVAQGRGYGYTF
.,TRBJ2-5,TRBV6-5,TRBD2,TGTGCCAGCAGTTTAGAACCGGGACTAGCGGGTAAAGAGACCCAGTACTTC,CASSLEPGLAGKETQYF
.,TRBJ2-1,TRBV27,TRBD2,TGTGCCAGCAGCCTACGACCCCAGCGGGAGGGCCGGGGTGAGCAGTTCTTC,CASSLRPQREGRGEQFF
many,TRBJ2-7,TRBV6-1,.,TGTGCCAGCAGTGAAGGGTGGCGATCCTACGAGCAGTACTTC,CASSEGWRSYEQYF
.,TRBJ2-7,TRBV20-1,TRBD2,TGCAGTGCTAGAGGGACTAGCGGGACCCTGAGCTCCTACGAGCAGTACTTC,CSARGTSGTLSSYEQYF
.,TRBJ1-1,TRBV5-5,.,TGTGCCAGCAGCCCCCCCGGACAGAGCACTGAAGCTTTCTTT,CASSPPGQSTEAFF
many,TRBJ2-5,TRBV6-5,TRBD2,TGTGCCAGCAGTTATGGAGCGGGAGGGGAGACCCAGTACTTC,CASSYGAGGETQYF
many,TRBJ1-1,TRBV19,.,TGTGCCAGTAGTATCAGGCCCCGACACACTGAAGCTTTCTTT,CASSIRPRHTEAFF
.,TRBJ2-3,TRBV24-1,TRBD1,TGTGCCACCAGTGATGACCGGGACAGGGACCCAGATACGCAGTATTTT,CATSDDRDRDPDTQYF
.,TRBJ1-1,TRBV19,.,TGTGCCAGTAGTATAGACCCAATTGGACGGAGGCCTGAAGCTTTCTTT,CASSIDPIGRRPEAFF
few,TRBJ2-2,TRBV12-5,.,TGTGCTAGTGGTTTTATTCTATTCGTTGGGGGGGGCGCCCCGAACACCGGGGAGCTGTTTTTT,CASGFILFVGGGAPNTGELFF
.,TRBJ2-2,TRBV4-3,TRBD2,TGCGCCAGCAGCCAAGATGGACTAGCGAACACCGGGGAGCTGTTTTTT,CASSQDGLANTGELFF
.,TRBJ1-1,TRBV5-4,.,TGTGCCAGCAGCAGACGAGGGTGGACTGAAGCTTTCTTT,CASSRRGWTEAFF
.,TRBJ2-2,TRBV29-1,.,TGCAGCGTTGAGTTTCGGCAGGGGGGGTTCGCCGGGGAGCTGTTTTTT,CSVEFRQGGFAGELFF
few,TRBJ2-5,TRBV7-9,TRBD2,TGTGCCAGCAGCTTAGCGCTCAGCGGGAGGGCCAAGGAGACCCAGTACTTC,CASSLALSGRAKETQYF
.,TRBJ1-2,TRBV19,TRBD1,TGTGCCAGTAGAGGGGACAGCTATGGCTACACCTTC,CASRGDSYGYTF
few,TRBJ2-7,TRBV6-1,TRBD1,TGTGCCAGCAGTGAAGTGGAAGGGACAGGGAACTACGAGCAGTACTTC,CASSEVEGTGNYEQYF
many,TRBJ1-2,TRBV28,TRBD1,TGTGCCAGCAGACAGGGGAGTAACTATGGCTACACCTTC,CASRQGSNYGYTF
.,TRBJ1-4,TRBV9,.,TGTGCCAGCAGCCCCTCATCCAACCCAACTAATGAAAAACTGTTTTTT,CASSPSSNPTNEKLFF
few,TRBJ2-3,TRBV28,TRBD2,TGTGCCAGCAGTTCTAGCGGAGGGAGGAATACGCAGTATTTT,CASSSSGGRNTQYF
many,TRBJ1-5,TRBV6-1,.,TGTGCCAGCCGGGCAGACTATAGCAATCAGCCCCAGCATTTT,CASRADYSNQPQHF
.,TRBJ2-5,TRBV7-7,TRBD1,TGTGCTAGCAGCGGAACCGGGACAGCAGAGACCCAGTACTTC,CASSGTGTAETQYF
.,TRBJ1-1,TRBV3-1,.,TGTGCCAGCAGATTCTGGAACAGGATTGAAGCTTTCTTT,CASRFWNRIEAFF
few,TRBJ2-2,TRBV27,.,TGTGCCAGCAGTTTCTTGGCGGGCTGGCGTTCCGGGGAGCTGTTTTTT,CASSFLAGWRSGELFF
many,TRBJ1-1,TRBV20-1,.,TGCAGTGCTAGTAGGGGGAACACTGAAGCTTTCTTT,CSASRGNTEAFF